A single T cell receptor (beta chain) is shown here with its context. Its antigen remains unidentified. Only in-frame clones appear in the TCRdb table, and some are missing; sequencing was by immunoSEQ multiplex PCR. Of over 100,000 clones listed, around 91% are singletons. The source of the sample is a study of OX40 agonist ivuxolimab in advanced cancers. Background on the study: Dose-escalation subjects each had hepatocellular carcinoma, melanoma, renal cell or head and neck cancer. With a range of about 23 to 90, age averaged approximately 55 years, and more than 75% were male.

Study-level results: On average, CD8+ T cells had more expanded clones than CD4+.

This sequence originates from an adult with an advanced solid tumor such as melanoma, head and neck, liver or kidney cancer. Sequenced here: CD4+ or CD8+ T cells sorted from blood, sampled in a trial of the OX40 agonist ivuxolimab.

CDR3 DNA: TGTGCCAGCAGTTACTCGATGACTGCAACTAATGAAAAACTGTTTTTT. Translated, it gives CASSYSMTATNEKLFF. The chain combines TRBV6-5 with TRBJ1-4, with D uncertain. The germline V gene has CDR1 MNHEY and CDR2 SVGAGI. Trimming took 0 bases from V and 0 from J, leaving 8 bases between them. The CDR3 runs 16 residues.